In this sample, the clone carrying this T cell receptor (beta chain) turned up once. The antigen is unknown. These data belong to a study of blood T cells in healthy people across ages. Notes on the study in general: A roughly linear fall in TCR beta diversity per million T cells was seen with increasing age. Donors of long life had a larger count of naive CD4+ cells and greater diversity than aged donors.

Through a sample-barcoded 5' primer and a J-beta primer mix, a second PCR was run for roughly 6 to 11 cycles. TCRdb independently ran MiXCR on the 5' RACE reads; one entry per CDR3 protein. The profile shows fewer than 1.5 million distinct CDR3 sequences, around 42% of them singletons. Deletions cut 6 bases from V and 7 bases from J, with 19 bases between. The CDR3 contains 14 residues. From germline, CDR1 is SGDLS and CDR2 YYNGEE. This TCR was sampled from a woman in her late teens or twenties in good health. The specimen was blood. The chain links TRBV9 to TRBJ2-5, with D unresolved. The CDR3 DNA is TGTGCCAGCATGGTTGACGTGACGGAAGGGACCCAGTACTTC. Amino acid sequence: CASMVDVTEGTQYF.